This T cell receptor beta chain was recovered during a study of shared clonotypes between healthy human individuals. Study findings and constraints: A reduction in generation probabilities was seen for non-shared clonotypes relative to those shared by all four donors. The sharing of approximately 4.6% of naive CD4 clonotypes was seen across a few donors. Researchers sampled blood only, noting tissue repertoires likely differ.

V dropped 4 bases and J dropped 3 bases, with 19 bases sitting between them. Germline V gene lookup returns CDR1 SGHRS and CDR2 YFSETQ. The CDR3 length is 17 residues. Note on this clone: What it recognizes is unknown.

For every subset, genomic DNA was evenly distributed across several immunoSEQ plates. Assay: immunoSEQ multiplex PCR; the TCRdb copy retains only in-frame clones and omits some. Of about 980,000 clones detected, more than 75% appear once; the ten largest clones hold approximately 1.5%. This TCR was sampled from a man between 18 and 29 years old in good health. Sample: memory CD4+ T cells sorted from blood. Subset reported: CD45RA-negative fraction. V and J are TRBV5-1 and TRBJ1-4; D may be TRBD1 (5 bases). This CDR3 is CASSLAPVGASNEKLFF. The CDR3 DNA is TGCGCCAGCAGCCTAGCTCCCGTAGGGGCGTCTAATGAAAAACTGTTTTTT. Combining the CDR3 with reference TRBV5-1 and TRBJ1-4 gives the whole variable domain KAGVTQTPRYLIKTRGQQVTLSCSPISGHRSVSWYQQTPGQGLQFLFEYFSETQRNKGNFPGRFSGRQFSNSRSEMNVSTLELGDSALYLCASSLAPVGASNEKLFFGSGTQLSVL.